These T cell receptor beta chains were read from a single sample in a study of blood T cell repertoires in COVID-19. Sequenced by immunoSEQ multiplex PCR; TCRdb stores in-frame clones only, minus some. Altogether some 180,000 clones are present, approximately 88% being singletons, with the ten largest covering around 7%. The sample was peripheral blood. These receptor sequences come from a man in his forties with acute or convalescent COVID-19. CDR3s include the opening cysteine and the closing phenylalanine or tryptophan. The D gene is left open where the match is weak. Size values are once, few and many counts, or a class for expanded clones, and some rows have none.

d_call: .; clone_size: .; j_call: TRBJ1-1; v_call: TRBV3-1/TRBV3-2; cdr3_aa: CASSQDRGAFF; cdr3_nt: TGTGCCAGCAGCCAAGATAGGGGAGCTTTCTTT
d_call: .; clone_size: .; j_call: TRBJ2-7; v_call: TRBV5-1; cdr3_aa: CASSRDSYEQYF; cdr3_nt: TGCGCCAGCAGCCGGGACTCCTACGAGCAGTACTTC
d_call: TRBD2; clone_size: .; j_call: TRBJ2-3; v_call: TRBV7-6; cdr3_aa: CASSTGTSGTDTQYF; cdr3_nt: TGTGCCAGCAGCACGGGGACTAGCGGCACAGATACGCAGTATTTT
d_call: .; clone_size: .; j_call: TRBJ2-7; v_call: TRBV6-5; cdr3_aa: CASSYPRAGAYEQYF; cdr3_nt: TGTGCCAGCAGTTACCCCAGGGCAGGGGCCTACGAGCAGTACTTC
d_call: .; clone_size: .; j_call: TRBJ2-7; v_call: TRBV6-5; cdr3_aa: CASSPDRQPYEQYF; cdr3_nt: TGTGCCAGCAGTCCTGACAGACAGCCCTACGAGCAGTACTTC
d_call: .; clone_size: .; j_call: TRBJ1-2; v_call: TRBV2; cdr3_aa: CASNGGITEGYTF; cdr3_nt: TGTGCCAGCAACGGAGGCATCACAGAGGGCTACACCTTC
d_call: .; clone_size: .; j_call: TRBJ1-5; v_call: TRBV7-8; cdr3_aa: CASSLVSGGQGQPQHF; cdr3_nt: TGTGCCAGCAGCTTAGTATCAGGAGGGCAAGGACAGCCCCAGCATTTT
d_call: TRBD1; clone_size: .; j_call: TRBJ1-6; v_call: TRBV30; cdr3_aa: CARSTGGASRTPLHF; cdr3_nt: TGTGCCCGGTCAACAGGGGGCGCGTCCAGGACACCCCTCCACTTT
d_call: .; clone_size: .; j_call: TRBJ1-3; v_call: TRBV5-4; cdr3_aa: CASSVDTSSGNTIYF; cdr3_nt: TGTGCCAGCAGCGTAGACACAAGCTCTGGAAACACCATATATTTT
d_call: .; clone_size: .; j_call: TRBJ2-1; v_call: TRBV2; cdr3_aa: CASSEGSYSYNEQFF; cdr3_nt: TGTGCCAGCAGTGAGGGCTCCTACTCCTACAATGAGCAGTTCTTC
d_call: .; clone_size: once; j_call: TRBJ2-2; v_call: TRBV6-2/TRBV6-3; cdr3_aa: CASSYSTGANTGELFF; cdr3_nt: TGTGCCAGCAGTTACTCGACAGGTGCGAACACCGGGGAGCTGTTTTTT
d_call: .; clone_size: .; j_call: TRBJ1-2; v_call: TRBV2; cdr3_aa: CASMGRANYGYTF; cdr3_nt: TGTGCCAGCATGGGGAGAGCTAACTATGGCTACACCTTC
d_call: .; clone_size: .; j_call: TRBJ2-2; v_call: TRBV6-5; cdr3_aa: CASSYALQGAGELFF; cdr3_nt: TGTGCCAGCAGTTACGCGTTACAGGGCGCCGGGGAGCTGTTTTTT
d_call: TRBD1; clone_size: .; j_call: TRBJ1-2; v_call: TRBV10-3; cdr3_aa: CTISTGGDGYTF; cdr3_nt: TGTACCATCAGTACAGGGGGCGATGGCTACACCTTC
d_call: TRBD1; clone_size: .; j_call: TRBJ1-2; v_call: TRBV5-1; cdr3_aa: CASSHQAGTGGASEYGYTF; cdr3_nt: TGCGCCAGCAGCCACCAGGCTGGGACAGGGGGCGCATCGGAATATGGCTACACCTTC
d_call: TRBD1; clone_size: once; j_call: TRBJ1-6; v_call: TRBV27; cdr3_aa: CASSRQGAGSRASPLHF; cdr3_nt: TGTGCCAGCAGTAGGCAGGGGGCCGGATCGAGGGCTTCACCCCTCCACTTT
d_call: .; clone_size: few; j_call: TRBJ2-1; v_call: TRBV27; cdr3_aa: CASSLGRGDNEQFF; cdr3_nt: TGTGCCAGCAGTTTAGGCAGGGGGGACAATGAGCAGTTCTTC
d_call: .; clone_size: .; j_call: TRBJ2-7; v_call: TRBV7-9; cdr3_aa: CASSLQGEQYF; cdr3_nt: TGTGCCAGCAGCTTACAGGGGGAGCAGTACTTC
d_call: .; clone_size: .; j_call: TRBJ2-5; v_call: TRBV15; cdr3_aa: CATSIRTEETQYF; cdr3_nt: TGTGCCACCAGCATCCGGACAGAAGAGACCCAGTACTTC
d_call: .; clone_size: .; j_call: TRBJ1-2; v_call: TRBV5-1; cdr3_aa: CASSLGGMRDGYTF; cdr3_nt: TGCGCCAGCAGCTTGGGAGGGATGAGGGATGGCTACACCTTC
d_call: .; clone_size: .; j_call: TRBJ2-4; v_call: TRBV5-6; cdr3_aa: CASSLARVAKNIQYF; cdr3_nt: TGTGCCAGCAGCTTGGCCAGGGTTGCCAAAAACATTCAGTACTTC
d_call: .; clone_size: .; j_call: TRBJ2-2; v_call: TRBV15; cdr3_aa: CATSRGGANTGELFF; cdr3_nt: TGTGCCACCAGCAGAGGAGGAGCGAACACCGGGGAGCTGTTTTTT
d_call: TRBD2; clone_size: .; j_call: TRBJ2-7; v_call: TRBV11-2; cdr3_aa: CASTLTTSGSFEQYF; cdr3_nt: TGTGCCAGCACCCTTACTACTAGCGGATCCTTTGAGCAGTACTTC
d_call: .; clone_size: .; j_call: TRBJ2-3; v_call: TRBV27; cdr3_aa: CASSLFDAGSVTQYF; cdr3_nt: TGTGCCAGCAGTTTATTCGATGCAGGGTCGGTTACGCAGTATTTT
d_call: .; clone_size: .; j_call: TRBJ2-3; v_call: TRBV19; cdr3_aa: CASSIMAYTDTQYF; cdr3_nt: TGTGCCAGTAGTATCATGGCTTACACAGATACGCAGTATTTT
d_call: .; clone_size: .; j_call: TRBJ1-5; v_call: TRBV20-1; cdr3_aa: CSASGFVAGNQPQHF; cdr3_nt: TGCAGTGCTAGTGGATTCGTGGCCGGCAATCAGCCCCAGCATTTT
d_call: .; clone_size: .; j_call: TRBJ2-1; v_call: TRBV19; cdr3_aa: CASSIRLTYNEQFF; cdr3_nt: TGTGCCAGTAGTATAAGACTAACATACAATGAGCAGTTCTTC
d_call: .; clone_size: .; j_call: TRBJ2-5; v_call: TRBV27; cdr3_aa: CAEASLATETQYF; cdr3_nt: TGTGCCGAAGCATCTCTAGCTACTGAGACCCAGTACTTC